The 20 T cell receptor beta chains listed next were all sequenced from one sample in a study of OX40 agonist ivuxolimab in advanced cancers. TCRdb's table, derived via immunoSEQ multiplex PCR, lists solely in-frame clones and lacks some. The sample comprises 100,000 or so clones, approximately 91% of which are singletons, and around 0.16% rests with the top ten. The sample consisted of CD4+ or CD8+ T cells sorted from blood, taken in a trial of the OX40 agonist ivuxolimab. The receptors here all came from an adult with an advanced solid tumor such as melanoma, head and neck, liver or kidney cancer.

This clone has more than one count but fewer than ten. In DNA form, the CDR3 reads TGTGCCAGCAGTTACGCACGAAACAGGGACGAGCAGTACTTC. As protein: CASSYARNRDEQYF. The chain links TRBV6-5 to TRBJ2-7; tentatively, D is TRBD1 (6 bases). Germline CDR1 reads MNHEY; CDR2 reads SVGAGI. This CDR3 is 14 amino acids long. Trimming removed 2 bases from V and 5 bases from J, with 13 bases in between.

The chain has TRBV28 and TRBJ2-3; the D is unclear. This CDR3 spans 11 amino acids. Per the germline V gene, CDR1 is MDHEN and CDR2 is SYDVKM. V shed 6 bases and J shed 5 bases, with 6 bases lying between them. The CDR3 region has the DNA TGTGCCAGCAGCGGTAGAGATACGCAGTATTTT. It is translated as CASSGRDTQYF. The whole variable domain, filled in from reference TRBV28 and TRBJ2-3, reads DVKVTQSSRYLVKRTGEKVFLECVQDMDHENMFWYRQDPGLGLRLIYFSYDVKMKEKGDIPEGYSVSREKKERFSLILESASTNQTSMYLCASSGRDTQYFGPGTRLTVL.

This sequence joins TRBV25-1 and TRBJ2-1; TRBD2 matches 10 bases. Germline loops: CDR1 MGHDK, CDR2 SYGVNS. Trimming took 3 bases from V and 6 from J; bases not matched to a gene: 8. The length of the CDR3 is 16 residues. The CDR3 region is CASSDIRTSGFNEQFF. As DNA, the CDR3 is TGTGCCAGCAGTGATATTCGGACTAGCGGTTTCAATGAGCAGTTCTTC.

CDR3 sequence reads: CASSPPGQGARETQYF. CDR3 nucleotides: TGTGCCAGCAGCCCTCCGGGACAGGGGGCCCGGGAGACCCAGTACTTC. The chain links TRBV5-6 to TRBJ2-5; 12 bases line up with TRBD1. The CDR3 loop spans 16 amino acids. The germline V gene has CDR1 SGHDT and CDR2 YYEEEE. Trimming removed 4 bases from V and 5 bases from J; junction bases left unmatched: 9.

This chain links TRBV29-1 with TRBJ2-7, with a tentative D call TRBD1 (5 bases). In germline, CDR1 is SQVTM, CDR2 ANQGSEA. Trimming pared 5 bases from V and 2 bases from J, leaving 10 bases between. There are 12 residues in the CDR3. CDR3 sequence: CSVTGTAYEQYF. The CDR3 DNA follows: TGCAGCGTTACAGGTACTGCCTACGAGCAGTACTTC.

This clone was observed once. The V call is TRBV14, the J call TRBJ2-7, with 9 bases that match TRBD1. The J segment lost 6 bases and the V segment lost 4 bases, leaving 7 bases of the junction unmatched. This CDR3 spans 14 amino acids. Germline V gene data show CDR1 as SGHDN and CDR2 as FVKESK. CDR3 in DNA: TGTGCCAGCAGCCCGCAGACAGGGGGTAGCGAGCAGTACTTC. Its translation is CASSPQTGGSEQYF.

This chain joins TRBV6-1 and TRBJ1-1, with D uncertain. The CDR3 contains 13 residues. V was cut by 4 bases and J by 2 bases, with 8 bases left in between. Germline CDR1 MNHNS, CDR2 SASEGT. CDR3 protein: CASSGGVNTEAFF. Here the CDR3 DNA reads TGTGCCAGCAGTGGCGGGGTTAACACTGAAGCTTTCTTT.

This clone was counted between two and nine times. The gene calls are TRBV10-3 and TRBJ2-7, with 10 bases lining up with TRBD2. Unmatched junction bases numbered 0, after V lost 4 bases and J lost 0 bases. The CDR3 covers 14 residues. The germline V gene encodes CDR1 ENHRY and CDR2 SYGVKD. CDR3 in DNA: TGTGCCATCAGTGCTAGCGGGAGCTCCTACGAGCAGTACTTC. It yields the protein CAISASGSSYEQYF.

The rearrangement uses TRBV4-1 and TRBJ1-6; D not resolved. Trimming left V 1 base short and J 8 bases short, with 15 bases between. Germline V gives CDR1 MGHRA, CDR2 YSYEKL. This CDR3 contains 16 residues. The CDR3 sequence is CASSQVSVAIDSPLHF. CDR3 bases: TGCGCCAGCAGCCAAGTATCCGTGGCCATCGATTCACCCCTCCACTTT.

The chain uses TRBV29-1 and TRBJ1-2, with a weak D call TRBD1 (6 bases). Trimming took 5 bases from V and 0 from J, leaving 16 bases between them. From germline, CDR1 is SQVTM and CDR2 ANQGSEA. The CDR3 runs to 15 residues. This CDR3 reads CSVSQGPTTNYGYTF. CDR3 coding DNA: TGCAGCGTTTCCCAGGGGCCCACCACTAACTATGGCTACACCTTC.

This chain uses TRBV7-9 with TRBJ2-3; no firm D call. V was pared by 5 bases and J by 4 bases, with 7 bases between. The CDR3 is made up of 12 amino acids. CDR1 and CDR2 from the germline V gene are SEHNR and FQNEAQ (reference sequence). The CDR3 sequence: CASSRHADTQYF. For the CDR3, the DNA is TGTGCCAGCAGCCGCCATGCAGATACGCAGTATTTT.

A few counts support this clone. The CDR3, as DNA: TGTGCCAGCAGGCCCGACAGGGTCTCCTACGAGCAGTACTTC. Amino acid sequence: CASRPDRVSYEQYF. The chain is built from TRBV6-6 and TRBJ2-7; TRBD1 matches 7 bases. Per the germline V gene, CDR1 is MNHNY and CDR2 is SVGAGI (reference sequence). V lost 6 bases to trimming and J lost 0 bases; unmatched junction nucleotides: 5. CDR3 length equals 14 residues.

The chain links TRBV27 to TRBJ2-3, with D perhaps TRBD2 (5 bases). The germline V gene has CDR1 MNHEY and CDR2 SMNVEV (reference sequence). Trimming stripped 0 bases from V and 11 bases from J, with 12 bases between. This CDR3 contains 13 residues. The chain's CDR3 is CASSLSRRVGQYF. The CDR3, as DNA: TGTGCCAGCAGTTTATCACGGCGGGTTGGGCAGTATTTT.

The chain links TRBV18 to TRBJ2-1, with 10 bases that match TRBD1. In germline, CDR1 is KGHSH, CDR2 LQKENI. V dropped 3 bases and J dropped 5; count of bases not matched to a gene: 13. There are 18 residues in the CDR3. CDR3 region: CASSPLLRQGAGDNEQFF. In DNA form, the CDR3 reads TGTGCCAGCTCACCCCTCCTTCGACAGGGGGCCGGAGACAATGAGCAGTTCTTC.

The V gene is TRBV10-2, the J gene TRBJ1-5; TRBD1 is a possible D gene (5 bases). CDR1 is WSHSY, CDR2 SAAADI, per germline. The ends were cut back, 7 bases at V and 6 bases at J, with 13 bases in the middle. The CDR3 consists of 13 residues. In DNA, the CDR3 is TGCGCCAGCATGGAAGGGGCCCCTCAGCCCCAGCATTTT. Protein product: CASMEGAPQPQHF.

This sequence joins TRBV5-1 and TRBJ1-2, with 12 bases identical to TRBD1. Trimming at V came to 4 bases and at J to 12 bases, leaving 10 bases not matched to a gene. The CDR3 totals 14 residues. The V gene's germline CDR1 is SGHRS and CDR2 YFSETQ. DNA for the CDR3: TGCGCCAGCAGCCCGGGACAGGGGGCGTCGGCCGACACCTTC. Its protein is CASSPGQGASADTF.

This chain connects TRBV29-1 to TRBJ2-7; D unclear. V was clipped by 6 bases and J by 3 bases, with 15 bases between them. Per germline, CDR1 SQVTM and CDR2 ANQGSEA. The CDR3 is made up of 13 amino acids. The CDR3 sequence is CSVSPLPSYEQYF. The CDR3 DNA is TGCAGCGTCTCCCCCCTTCCCAGCTACGAGCAGTACTTC.

The V and J genes are TRBV5-1 and TRBJ2-7; 8 positions agree with TRBD1. The ends lost 0 bases at V and 4 bases at J; junction bases unmatched: 3. The CDR3 is 14 amino acids. Germline CDR1 SGHRS, CDR2 YFSETQ. In nucleotides, the CDR3 is TGCGCCAGCAGCTTGGACGGACAGGGATACGAGCAGTACTTC. This codes for CASSLDGQGYEQYF.

The genes are TRBV5-1 and TRBJ2-2, with 7 bases that match TRBD2. The CDR3 runs 16 residues. Germline CDR1 and CDR2: SGHRS and YFSETQ. V gave up 0 bases and J gave up 9 bases; unmatched junction bases: 11. The CDR3: CASSLGGSGVTRELFF. In nucleotides, the CDR3 is TGCGCCAGCAGCTTGGGCGGGAGCGGTGTGACCCGGGAGCTGTTTTTT.

The chain uses TRBV4-1 and TRBJ2-7; 8 bases fit TRBD2. From germline, CDR1 is MGHRA and CDR2 YSYEKL. Losses at the gene ends were 4 bases for V and 6 bases for J; bases not matched to a gene: 11. The length of the CDR3 is 15 residues. The CDR3 sequence is CASSPGGGLVLEQYF. The CDR3 nucleotides are TGCGCCAGCAGCCCCGGGGGGGGCTTGGTCCTCGAGCAGTACTTC.